This T cell receptor beta chain emerged from a study of early T cells in non-severe SARS-CoV-2 infection. Attached unique molecular identifiers marked individual cDNA molecules. TCRdb processed the 5' RACE reads anew with MiXCR; each CDR3 protein has one entry. The table shows approximately 50,000 distinct CDR3 sequences, with about 9.3% occurring only once. The germline CDR1 and CDR2 sequences are DFQATT and SNEGSKA (reference sequence). The germline V and J ends were trimmed by 0 bases and 11 bases, with 7 bases remaining between them. The CDR3 is 10 residues long. The table lists this clonotype with many counts.

The chain employs TRBV20-1 and TRBJ1-1; no reliable D call. The clonotype was recovered from an adult who was a healthcare worker with PCR-confirmed SARS-CoV-2 infection or an uninfected control (not recorded which). Sequenced: whole blood. CDR3 DNA: TGCAGTGCTAGAGATCAGTTGGCTTTCTTT. Protein sequence: CSARDQLAFF.